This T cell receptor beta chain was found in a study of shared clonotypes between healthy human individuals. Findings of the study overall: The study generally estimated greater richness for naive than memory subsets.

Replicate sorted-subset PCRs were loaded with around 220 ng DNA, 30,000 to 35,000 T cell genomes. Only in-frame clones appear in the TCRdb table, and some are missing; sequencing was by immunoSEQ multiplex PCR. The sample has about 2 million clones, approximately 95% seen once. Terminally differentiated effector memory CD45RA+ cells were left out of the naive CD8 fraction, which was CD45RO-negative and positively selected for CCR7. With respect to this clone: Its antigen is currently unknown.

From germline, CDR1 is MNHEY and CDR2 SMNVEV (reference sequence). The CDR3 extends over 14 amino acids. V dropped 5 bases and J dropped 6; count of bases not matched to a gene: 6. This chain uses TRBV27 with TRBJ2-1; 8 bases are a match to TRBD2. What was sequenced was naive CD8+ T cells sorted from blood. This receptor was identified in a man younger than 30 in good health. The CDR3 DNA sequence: TGTGCCAGCAGTCTTCCCAGCGGGGGCAATGAGCAGTTCTTC. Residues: CASSLPSGGNEQFF.